This passage covers 21 T cell receptor beta chains from one sample sequenced in a study of blood T cell repertoires in COVID-19. Measured with immunoSEQ multiplex PCR; TCRdb has only the in-frame clones, and not every one. Of 210,000 or so clones in the sample, 83% were seen once. The specimen was peripheral blood. These receptors originate from a woman in her 30s with COVID-19, enrolled during active disease.

This rearrangement joins TRBV2 to TRBJ1-5, with 8 nucleotides matching TRBD1. This CDR3 comprises 15 residues. Trimming at V came to 5 bases and at J to 7 bases, leaving 10 bases not matched to a gene. CDR1 is SNHLY and CDR2 is FYNNEI in the germline V gene. The CDR3 here is CASSTGQGALQPQHF. The CDR3 DNA reads TGTGCCAGCAGTACTGGTCAGGGGGCTTTACAGCCCCAGCATTTT.

This clone showed up just a few times. The J gene is TRBJ2-3, the V gene TRBV7-6; TRBD2 matches at 13 bases. CDR3 length: 17 amino acids. CDR1 and CDR2 (germline): SGHVS, FNYEAQ. V shed 1 base, J shed 8 bases, and the junction held 9 bases outside the gene matches. For the CDR3, the DNA is TGTGCCAGCAGCTTAGGAGCTACTAGCGGGGGGGCGGGTACGCAGTATTTT. This sequence encodes CASSLGATSGGAGTQYF.

V gene TRBV2 combines with J gene TRBJ2-1, with TRBD2 matching over 12 bases. Germline V CDR1 and CDR2: SNHLY, FYNNEI. Losses at the gene ends were 7 bases for V and 5 bases for J; bases not matched to a gene: 9. The CDR3 has 16 residues. CDR3 bases: TGTGCCAGCACGGCTAGCGGGAGGGGTGCTGACAATGAGCAGTTCTTC. It encodes CASTASGRGADNEQFF.

The sample holds a few counts of this clone. The rearrangement joins TRBV19 to TRBJ1-5; 7 bases are a match to TRBD1. Germline values: CDR1 LNHDA, CDR2 SQIVND (reference sequence). The CDR3 sequence is 13 residues long. Germline trimming cut 6 bases from V and 6 bases from J; bases unmatched to any gene: 5. The CDR3 DNA reads TGTGCCAGTAGACACAGGGGCAGTCAGCCCCAGCATTTT. Its translation: CASRHRGSQPQHF.

The chain has TRBV7-9 and TRBJ2-1; TRBD2 agrees at 14 bases. The germline CDR1 and CDR2 sequences are SEHNR and FQNEAQ (reference sequence). CDR3 length: 16 residues. Germline trimming cut 7 bases from V and 6 bases from J; bases unmatched to any gene: 8. CDR3 amino acids: CASMGLAGVFVNEQFF. The CDR3 coding sequence is TGTGCCAGCATGGGACTAGCGGGAGTCTTCGTCAATGAGCAGTTCTTC.

V and J are TRBV2 and TRBJ2-3, with 10 bases identical to TRBD2. V dropped 7 bases and J dropped 0; count of bases not matched to a gene: 16. Germline V gives CDR1 SNHLY, CDR2 FYNNEI. The CDR3 runs to 19 residues. The CDR3: CASKVSGGFIRISTDTQYF. The CDR3 DNA follows: TGTGCCAGCAAAGTTAGCGGGGGGTTCATCCGAATAAGCACAGATACGCAGTATTTT. The entire variable domain, with the rest obtained from reference TRBV2 and TRBJ2-3, is as follows: EPEVTQTPSHQVTQMGQEVILRCVPISNHLYFYWYRQILGQKVEFLVSFYNNEISEKSEIFDDQFSVERPDGSNFTLKIRSTKLEDSAMYFCASKVSGGFIRISTDTQYFGPGTRLTVL.

The V call is TRBV4-3, the J call TRBJ1-1; D perhaps matches TRBD1 (5 bases). The CDR3 is 14 residues long. Germline V CDR1 and CDR2: LGHNA, YSLEER. Trimming cost V 2 bases and J 1 base, with 8 bases left between them. This CDR3 reads CASSQSTANTEAFF. CDR3 coding DNA: TGCGCCAGCAGCCAATCGACAGCGAACACTGAAGCTTTCTTT.

The CDR3 region is CSVGQLYGYTF. CDR3 DNA sequence: TGCAGCGTTGGACAGCTCTATGGCTACACCTTC. The V gene is TRBV29-1, the J gene TRBJ1-2; possible D gene TRBD1, 5 bases. CDR3 size: 11 residues. The V gene lost 4 bases and the J gene lost 4 bases, with 7 bases spanning the gap. The germline gives CDR1 SQVTM, CDR2 ANQGSEA.

J is TRBJ2-7 and V is TRBV7-2; TRBD1 might be the D (7 bases). The V and J ends lost 0 bases and 4 bases respectively, with 16 bases between them. The CDR3 has 16 amino acids. CDR1 is SGHTA and CDR2 is FQGNSA in the germline V gene. The CDR3 reads CASSLASPGGGYEQYF. The CDR3 region has the DNA TGTGCCAGCAGCTTAGCGAGTCCAGGGGGAGGTTACGAGCAGTACTTC.

This clone came up once. This chain links TRBV19 with TRBJ1-1; no clear D. The V gene's germline CDR1 is LNHDA and CDR2 SQIVND (reference sequence). Trimming took off 3 bases at V and 7 bases at J, with 9 bases between the two ends. The length of the CDR3 is 12 residues. CDR3: CASSIGGNEAFF. The CDR3, as DNA: TGTGCCAGTAGTATTGGAGGAAATGAAGCTTTCTTT.

The V call is TRBV7-2, the J call TRBJ1-2, with D tentatively TRBD1 (6 bases). The CDR3 loop spans 15 amino acids. CDR1 and CDR2 (germline): SGHTA, FQGNSA. The V end lost 5 bases, the J end lost 5 bases, and 18 bases lay between the germline ends. The CDR3 loop is CASSASRDMGYGYTF. Written as DNA, the CDR3 is TGTGCCAGCAGCGCCTCCCGGGACATGGGTTATGGCTACACCTTC.

V usage is TRBV11-2 and J usage is TRBJ2-7; D is uncertain. This CDR3 has 13 residues. The germline V gene encodes CDR1 SGHAT and CDR2 FQNNGV. V lost 3 bases and J lost 0, with 6 bases in between. The CDR3 loop reads CASSFAGSYEQYF. In DNA, the CDR3 is TGTGCCAGCAGCTTTGCCGGCTCCTACGAGCAGTACTTC.

This clone was seen more than once but under ten times. The chain couples TRBV19 to TRBJ1-1, with D possibly matching TRBD1 (5 bases). The V gene lost 2 bases and the J gene lost 3 bases, with 7 bases spanning the gap. Germline CDR1 is LNHDA and CDR2 is SQIVND (reference sequence). The CDR3 totals 13 residues. CDR3 protein: CASSIIRDTEAFF. The CDR3 nucleotides read TGTGCCAGTAGTATAATCAGGGACACTGAAGCTTTCTTT. The variable domain in full, with the rest retrieved from reference TRBV19 and TRBJ1-1, is DGGITQSPKYLFRKEGQNVTLSCEQNLNHDAMYWYRQDPGQGLRLIYYSQIVNDFQKGDIAEGYSVSREKKESFPLTVTSAQKNPTAFYLCASSIIRDTEAFFGQGTRLTVV.

The chain joins TRBV11-2 to TRBJ2-1, with D possibly matching TRBD2 (6 bases). The germline V gene encodes CDR1 SGHAT and CDR2 FQNNGV. This CDR3 region has 15 residues. The ends were cut back, 0 bases at V and 6 bases at J, with 12 bases in the middle. The CDR3 is CASSLDGSFGNEQFF. Written as DNA, the CDR3 is TGTGCCAGCAGCTTAGACGGGAGTTTTGGCAATGAGCAGTTCTTC.

Comment on this clone: Germline is not matched at one junction end, which may reflect a read error. The chain combines TRBV6-1 with TRBJ2-3, with TRBD1 matching 8 bases. CDR1 and CDR2 from the germline V gene are MNHNS and SASEGT. This CDR3 spans 13 amino acids. In DNA form, the CDR3 reads TGTGCCAGCAGCGAAGGACAGGGACTGAAGAAGTATTTT. It translates to CASSEGQGLKKYF.

V gene TRBV2 combines with J gene TRBJ2-5; possible D gene TRBD2, 6 bases. The germline V gene has CDR1 SNHLY and CDR2 FYNNEI. V was pared by 8 bases and J by 2 bases, with 12 bases between. The CDR3 is 13 residues long. The CDR3 spells CASEVAEQETQYF. The CDR3 nucleotides read TGTGCCAGCGAGGTAGCGGAACAAGAGACCCAGTACTTC.

This clone was counted once. This chain connects TRBV6-5 to TRBJ1-4; no clear D gene. V was clipped by 5 bases and J by 8 bases, with 15 bases between them. Germline loops: CDR1 MNHEY, CDR2 SVGAGI. There are 14 residues in the CDR3. This CDR3 is CASSLTTIPEKLFF. CDR3 DNA: TGTGCCAGCAGTCTCACGACTATCCCGGAAAAACTGTTTTTT.

CDR3 sequence (DNA): TGTGCCACCAGCAGAGTGGCGGACAGGGGGAGGAATGAGCAGTTCTTC. It encodes CATSRVADRGRNEQFF. The chain has TRBV15 and TRBJ2-1; 10 bases are shared with TRBD1. Trimming removed 1 base from V and 7 bases from J; junction bases left unmatched: 7. Germline V gives CDR1 LNHNV, CDR2 YYDKDF (reference sequence). This CDR3 is built from 16 residues.

The J gene is TRBJ2-7, the V gene TRBV5-4; possible D gene TRBD1, 6 bases. The V end was cut by 4 bases, the J end by 3 bases, with 14 bases between. Germline V lookup: CDR1 SGHNT, CDR2 YYREEE (reference sequence). The CDR3 has 14 residues. The CDR3 loop reads CASSLGQSLYEQYF. The CDR3 coding sequence is TGTGCCAGCAGCCTCGGACAGAGTCTCTACGAGCAGTACTTC.

The gene calls are TRBV7-9 and TRBJ2-1; 15 bases fit TRBD2. CDR3 size: 17 residues. With V trimmed by 4 bases and J by 6 bases, 7 bases remained unmatched. CDR1 SEHNR and CDR2 FQNEAQ come from the germline V gene (reference sequence). CDR3 loop: CASSSGLAGGLVNEQFF. The CDR3 DNA sequence: TGTGCCAGCAGCTCAGGACTAGCGGGAGGGTTAGTCAATGAGCAGTTCTTC.

V is TRBV4-2 and J is TRBJ2-7; possibly TRBD1 for D (6 bases). The ends were cut back, 0 bases at V and 9 bases at J, with 21 bases in the middle. The germline V gene has CDR1 LGHNA and CDR2 YNFKEQ. This CDR3 spans 16 amino acids. The CDR3 loop is CASSQDQADRGPGQYF. The CDR3 coding sequence is TGTGCCAGCAGCCAAGATCAGGCGGACAGAGGCCCGGGGCAGTACTTC.